This TCR beta chain was recorded in a study of blood T cell repertoires in COVID-19. Study at large: PBMCs, B-cell-depleted T cells, or T cells were the source of the cDNA or gDNA that made up the material.

The method was immunoSEQ multiplex PCR; TCRdb's version includes in-frame clones alone and lacks a portion of them. The sample carries 190,000 or so clones, 94% recorded once. The V and J ends lost 2 bases and 1 base respectively, with 8 bases between them. The CDR3 loop spans 15 amino acids. From germline, CDR1 is MNHEY and CDR2 SVGAGI. Material for sequencing was peripheral blood. The V call is TRBV6-5, the J call TRBJ2-2; D is ambiguous. The clonotype was recovered from a man aged 30-40 years with COVID-19, enrolled during active disease. CDR3 nucleotides: TGTGCCAGCAGTTACCTAGTCAAGAACACCGGGGAGCTGTTTTTT. Translating gives CASSYLVKNTGELFF.